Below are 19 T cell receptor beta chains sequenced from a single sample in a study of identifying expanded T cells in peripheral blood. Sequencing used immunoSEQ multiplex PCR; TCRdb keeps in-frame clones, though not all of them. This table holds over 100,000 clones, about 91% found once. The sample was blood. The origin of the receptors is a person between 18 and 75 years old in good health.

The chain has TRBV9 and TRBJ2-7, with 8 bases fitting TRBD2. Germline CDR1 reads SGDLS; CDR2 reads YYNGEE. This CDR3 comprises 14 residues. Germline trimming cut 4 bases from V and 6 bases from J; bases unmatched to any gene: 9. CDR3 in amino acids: CASSPAGLGREQYF. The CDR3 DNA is TGTGCCAGCAGCCCAGCGGGACTAGGGCGCGAGCAGTACTTC. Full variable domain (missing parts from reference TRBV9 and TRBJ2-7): DSGVTQTPKHLITATGQRVTLRCSPRSGDLSVYWYQQSLDQGLQFLIQYYNGEERAKGNILERFSAQQFPDLHSELNLSSLELGDSALYFCASSPAGLGREQYFGPGTRLTVT.

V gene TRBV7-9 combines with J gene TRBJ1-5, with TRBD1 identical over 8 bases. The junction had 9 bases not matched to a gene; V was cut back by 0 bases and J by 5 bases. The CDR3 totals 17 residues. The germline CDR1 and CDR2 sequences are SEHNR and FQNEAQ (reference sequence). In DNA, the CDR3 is TGTGCCAGCAGCTTAGCCAGAGGACAGGGTAACCATCAGCCCCAGCATTTT. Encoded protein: CASSLARGQGNHQPQHF. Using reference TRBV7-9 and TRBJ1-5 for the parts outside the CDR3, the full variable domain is DTGVSQNPRHKITKRGQNVTFRCDPISEHNRLYWYRQTLGQGPEFLTYFQNEAQLEKSRLLSDRFSAERPKGSFSTLEIQRTEQGDSAMYLCASSLARGQGNHQPQHFGDGTRLSIL.

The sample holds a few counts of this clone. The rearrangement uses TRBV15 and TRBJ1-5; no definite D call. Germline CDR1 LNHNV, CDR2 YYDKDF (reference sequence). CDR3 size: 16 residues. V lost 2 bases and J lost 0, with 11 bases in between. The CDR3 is CATSRKGLHSNQPQHF. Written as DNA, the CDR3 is TGTGCCACCAGCAGAAAGGGATTACATAGCAATCAGCCCCAGCATTTT.

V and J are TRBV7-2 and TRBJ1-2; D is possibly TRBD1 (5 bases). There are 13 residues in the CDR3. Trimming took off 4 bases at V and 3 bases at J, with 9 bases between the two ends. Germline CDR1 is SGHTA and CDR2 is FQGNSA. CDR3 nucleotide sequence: TGTGCCAGCAGCTACGGGGGATACTATGGCTACACCTTC. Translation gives CASSYGGYYGYTF.

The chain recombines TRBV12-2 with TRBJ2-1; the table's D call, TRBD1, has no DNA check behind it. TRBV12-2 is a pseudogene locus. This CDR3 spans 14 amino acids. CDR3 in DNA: TGTGCAAGACCCGGACAGGTAAGGTACAATGAGCAGTTCTTC. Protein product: CARPGQVRYNEQFF.

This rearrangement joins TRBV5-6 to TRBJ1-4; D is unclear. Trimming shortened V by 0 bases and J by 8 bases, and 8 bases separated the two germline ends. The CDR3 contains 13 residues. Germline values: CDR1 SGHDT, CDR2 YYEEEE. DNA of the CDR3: TGTGCCAGCAGCTTGGCCATGGGGGAAAAACTGTTTTTT. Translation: CASSLAMGEKLFF.

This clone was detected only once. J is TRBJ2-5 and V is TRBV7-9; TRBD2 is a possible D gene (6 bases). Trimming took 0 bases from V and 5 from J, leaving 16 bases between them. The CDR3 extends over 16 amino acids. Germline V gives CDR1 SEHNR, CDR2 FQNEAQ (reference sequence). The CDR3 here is CASSLARSGFMETQYF. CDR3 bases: TGTGCCAGCAGCTTAGCGAGAAGCGGGTTTATGGAGACCCAGTACTTC.

The CDR3 sequence is CASSFWTSRGEKLFF. The CDR3 DNA sequence: TGTGCCAGTAGTTTCTGGACAAGCCGCGGGGAAAAACTGTTTTTT. This chain joins TRBV19 and TRBJ1-4; D possibly corresponds to TRBD1 (5 bases). The ends were cut back, 5 bases at V and 8 bases at J, with 18 bases in the middle. The V gene's germline CDR1 is LNHDA and CDR2 SQIVND (reference sequence). There are 15 residues in the CDR3.

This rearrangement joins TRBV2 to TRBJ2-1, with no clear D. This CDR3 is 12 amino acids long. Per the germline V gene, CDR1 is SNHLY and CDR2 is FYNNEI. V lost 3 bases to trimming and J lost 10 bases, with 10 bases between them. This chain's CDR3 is CASSDRNGEQFF. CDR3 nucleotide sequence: TGTGCCAGCAGTGACCGGAATGGGGAGCAGTTCTTC.

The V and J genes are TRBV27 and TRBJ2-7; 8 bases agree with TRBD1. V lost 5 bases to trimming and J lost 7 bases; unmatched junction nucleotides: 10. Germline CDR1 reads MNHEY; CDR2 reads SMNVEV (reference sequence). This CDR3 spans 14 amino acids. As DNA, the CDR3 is TGTGCCAGCAGTATTACGTCAGGGGGCGGGGAGCAGTACTTC. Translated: CASSITSGGGEQYF.

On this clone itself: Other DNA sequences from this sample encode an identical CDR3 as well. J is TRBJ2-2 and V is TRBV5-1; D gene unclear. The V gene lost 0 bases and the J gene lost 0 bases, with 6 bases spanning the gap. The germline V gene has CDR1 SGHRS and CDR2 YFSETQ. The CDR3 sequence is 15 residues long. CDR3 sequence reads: CASSLGGANTGELFF. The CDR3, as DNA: TGCGCCAGCAGCTTGGGCGGCGCGAACACCGGGGAGCTGTTTTTT. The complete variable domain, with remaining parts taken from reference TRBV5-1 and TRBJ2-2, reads KAGVTQTPRYLIKTRGQQVTLSCSPISGHRSVSWYQQTPGQGLQFLFEYFSETQRNKGNFPGRFSGRQFSNSRSEMNVSTLELGDSALYLCASSLGGANTGELFFGEGSRLTVL.

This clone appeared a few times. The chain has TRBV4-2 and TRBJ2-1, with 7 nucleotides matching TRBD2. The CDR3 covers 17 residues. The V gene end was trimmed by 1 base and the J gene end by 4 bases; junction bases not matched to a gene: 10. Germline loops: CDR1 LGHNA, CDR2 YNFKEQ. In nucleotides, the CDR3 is TGTGCCAGCAGCCAAGGCCCCGCCGGCGGGGGTTACAATGAGCAGTTCTTC. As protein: CASSQGPAGGGYNEQFF.

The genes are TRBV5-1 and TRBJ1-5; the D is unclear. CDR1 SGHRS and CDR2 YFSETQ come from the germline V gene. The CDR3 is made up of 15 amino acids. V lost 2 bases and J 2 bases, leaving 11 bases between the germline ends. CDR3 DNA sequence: TGCGCCAGCAGCTTTTCGGCTGGGGGCAATCAGCCCCAGCATTTT. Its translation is CASSFSAGGNQPQHF.

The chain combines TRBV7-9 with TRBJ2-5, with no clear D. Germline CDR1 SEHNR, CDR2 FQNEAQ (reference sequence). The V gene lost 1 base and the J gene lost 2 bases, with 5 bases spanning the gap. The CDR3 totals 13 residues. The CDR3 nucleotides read TGTGCCAGCAGCTTAGAGATACAAGAGACCCAGTACTTC. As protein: CASSLEIQETQYF.

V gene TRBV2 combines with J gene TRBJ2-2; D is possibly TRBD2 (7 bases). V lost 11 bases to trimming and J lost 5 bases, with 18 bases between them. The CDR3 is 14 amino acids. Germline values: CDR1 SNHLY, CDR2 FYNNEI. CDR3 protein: CACLGGTPTGELFF. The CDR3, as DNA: TGTGCCTGCCTGGGGGGGACACCGACCGGGGAGCTGTTTTTT. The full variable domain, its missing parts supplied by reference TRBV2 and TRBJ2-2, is EPEVTQTPSHQVTQMGQEVILRCVPISNHLYFYWYRQILGQKVEFLVSFYNNEISEKSEIFDDQFSVERPDGSNFTLKIRSTKLEDSAMYFCACLGGTPTGELFFGEGSRLTVL.

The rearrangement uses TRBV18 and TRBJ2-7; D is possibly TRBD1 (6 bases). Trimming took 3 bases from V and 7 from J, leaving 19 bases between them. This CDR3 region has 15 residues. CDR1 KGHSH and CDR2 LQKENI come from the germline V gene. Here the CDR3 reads CASSPDRSVIEEQYF. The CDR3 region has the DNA TGTGCCAGCTCACCTGACAGGTCTGTAATAGAGGAGCAGTACTTC.

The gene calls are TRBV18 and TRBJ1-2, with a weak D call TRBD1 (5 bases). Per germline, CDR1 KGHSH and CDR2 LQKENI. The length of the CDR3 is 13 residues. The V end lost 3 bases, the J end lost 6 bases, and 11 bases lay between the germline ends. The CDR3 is CASSPNQGDGYTF. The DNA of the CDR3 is TGTGCCAGCTCACCGAATCAGGGTGATGGCTACACCTTC.

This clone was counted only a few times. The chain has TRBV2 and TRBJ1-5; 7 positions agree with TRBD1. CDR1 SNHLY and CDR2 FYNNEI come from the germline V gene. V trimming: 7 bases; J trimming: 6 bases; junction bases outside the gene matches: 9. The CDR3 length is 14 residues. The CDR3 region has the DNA TGTGCCAGCAATCCTAACAGGGGAGGTCAGCCCCAGCATTTT. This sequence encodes CASNPNRGGQPQHF. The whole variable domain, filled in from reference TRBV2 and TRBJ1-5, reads EPEVTQTPSHQVTQMGQEVILRCVPISNHLYFYWYRQILGQKVEFLVSFYNNEISEKSEIFDDQFSVERPDGSNFTLKIRSTKLEDSAMYFCASNPNRGGQPQHFGDGTRLSIL.

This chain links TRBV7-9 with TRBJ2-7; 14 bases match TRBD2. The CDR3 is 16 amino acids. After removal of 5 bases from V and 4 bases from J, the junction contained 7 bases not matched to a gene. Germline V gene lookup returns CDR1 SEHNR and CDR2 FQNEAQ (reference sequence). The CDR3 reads CASSRPGLAGEYEQYF. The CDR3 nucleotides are TGTGCCAGCAGCCGCCCGGGACTAGCGGGAGAGTACGAGCAGTACTTC.